Listed below are T cell receptor beta chains from one sample, sequenced in a study of blood T cell repertoires in COVID-19. The protocol was immunoSEQ multiplex PCR, while the TCRdb copy is restricted to in-frame clones and leaves out a portion. Counted here are around 71,000 clones, approximately 89% occurring once; the ten biggest clones make up just over 5%. Material for sequencing was peripheral blood. These receptors originate from an elderly man with acute or convalescent COVID-19. Both conserved end residues are part of each CDR3. The D gene is left open where the match is weak. Rows may omit the clone size; those that give it use once, few, many or a size class.

>NA|NA|TRBJ1-1|TRBV10-3
TGTGCCGCCGCCTCGGACACGGTGAACACTGAAGCTTTCTTT
CAAASDTVNTEAFF
>NA|NA|TRBJ2-2|TRBV5-1
TGCGCCAGCGGTGCCGGGGTGAACACCGGGGAGCTGTTTTTT
CASGAGVNTGELFF
>NA|NA|TRBJ1-1|TRBV6-5
TGTGCCAGCAGTTACGGTGCGGGTACTGAAGCTTTCTTT
CASSYGAGTEAFF
>NA|NA|TRBJ2-1|TRBV7-2
TGTGCCAGCAGCTTACAGGGTCTCGGCTCCTACAATGAGCAGTTCTTC
CASSLQGLGSYNEQFF
>NA|NA|TRBJ2-1|TRBV7-2
TGTGCCAGCAGCTTAGGTACAGACAATGAGCAGTTCTTC
CASSLGTDNEQFF
>NA|NA|TRBJ2-7|TRBV7-2
TGTGCCAGCAGCTTAGCGCGGGACGGACGACAACCCTACGAGCAGTACTTC
CASSLARDGRQPYEQYF
>NA|NA|TRBJ2-3|TRBV7-2
TGTGCCAGCAGCGGCGAGATCAGCAGAGGGAGAGATACGCAGTATTTT
CASSGEISRGRDTQYF
>few|NA|TRBJ1-5|TRBV21-1
TGTGCCAGCGAACGGGGAGAGCTAAATCAGCCCCAGCATTTT
CASERGELNQPQHF
>NA|TRBD1|TRBJ2-1|TRBV10-2
TGCGCCAGCAGTGAGGAGTCAGGGGGCAATATGGTAAATGAGCAGTTCTTC
CASSEESGGNMVNEQFF
>NA|NA|TRBJ2-2|TRBV10-3
TGTGCCATCAGTGGGGGGGGCTCTGATACCGGGGAGCTGTTTTTT
CAISGGGSDTGELFF
>NA|NA|TRBJ1-6|TRBV7-2
TGTGCCAGCAGCTTAGGACAGACAGGAGATTCACCCCTCCACTTT
CASSLGQTGDSPLHF
>NA|TRBD2|TRBJ2-7|TRBV5-6
TGTGCCAGCAGCTCCATTAGCGGGAGCTCCTACGAGCAGTACTTC
CASSSISGSSYEQYF
>NA|NA|TRBJ1-1|TRBV7-3
TGTGCCAGCAGCTTACAGGGGAACACTGAAGCTTTCTTT
CASSLQGNTEAFF
>NA|TRBD1|TRBJ1-5|TRBV7-2
TGTGCCAGCAGCACTACAGGGGATCAGCCCCAGCATTTT
CASSTTGDQPQHF
>NA|NA|TRBJ1-2|TRBV29-1
TGCAGCGTTGGTCAGCAGGGGTTAGGGGGCTACACCTTC
CSVGQQGLGGYTF
>NA|NA|TRBJ2-3|TRBV6-1
TGTGCCAGCAGTGAATCCTTAGCGGTCGGGGCAGATACGCAGTATTTT
CASSESLAVGADTQYF
>NA|TRBD1|TRBJ2-7|TRBV5-6
TGTGCCAGCGAGAACAGGGGGGCGCCGATCGAGCAGTACTTC
CASENRGAPIEQYF
>NA|TRBD1|TRBJ2-2|TRBV7-8
TGTGCCAGCAGCTTATCAGGGACAGGGGGAAAAGGGGAGCTGTTTTTT
CASSLSGTGGKGELFF
>NA|TRBD1|TRBJ1-5|TRBV10-3
TGTGCCATCAGTGAGGGACAGGGGGGTCAGCCCCAGCATTTT
CAISEGQGGQPQHF
>NA|NA|TRBJ2-1|TRBV24-1
TGTGCCACCAGTGATCATACCCGGGACACCTACAATGAGCAGTTCTTC
CATSDHTRDTYNEQFF
>NA|TRBD1|TRBJ2-7|TRBV7-6
TGTGCCAGCAGCTTGGGGTCACAGGGGTCCTTCTACGAGCAGTACTTC
CASSLGSQGSFYEQYF
>NA|NA|TRBJ2-3|TRBV4-1
TGCGCCAGCAGCCCAGTAGAGGGGACTTACACAGATACGCAGTATTTT
CASSPVEGTYTDTQYF
>once|TRBD1|TRBJ1-2|TRBV6-5
TGTGCCAGCCTCAAGACCGGGACAGGGGATGGCTACACCTTC
CASLKTGTGDGYTF
>once|TRBD1|TRBJ1-2|TRBV12-3/TRBV12-4
TGTGCCAGCGAAAAGACAGGGGGTTTCGGCTACACCTTC
CASEKTGGFGYTF
>few|TRBD2|TRBJ2-5|TRBV9
TGTGCCAGCAGCGTGGGTGCGGCGGGGGGTCAAGAGACCCAGTACTTC
CASSVGAAGGQETQYF
>NA|NA|TRBJ1-6|TRBV5-4
TGTGCCAGCAGCTTACGGCAGAGGTATTCACCCCTCCACTTT
CASSLRQRYSPLHF
>once|TRBD1|TRBJ2-1|TRBV3-1/TRBV3-2
TGTGCCAGCAGCCCACAGGGGATGAAGATGAATGAGCAGTTCTTC
CASSPQGMKMNEQFF
>NA|TRBD1|TRBJ1-6|TRBV6-6
TGTGCCAGCTCCCGAGAGGGGGCTAAAAATTCACCCCTCCACTTT
CASSREGAKNSPLHF
>many|TRBD2|TRBJ2-3|TRBV28
TGTGCCAGCCGACCGGGACTAGCGGTTTCAGATACGCAGTATTTT
CASRPGLAVSDTQYF
>few|NA|TRBJ1-2|TRBV7-2
TGTGCCAGCAGCTTAGCGTATCAGGATGGCTACACCTTC
CASSLAYQDGYTF
>NA|NA|TRBJ2-3|TRBV6-2/TRBV6-3
TGTGCCAGCAGTTATCAGGGGCGGACAGATACGCAGTATTTT
CASSYQGRTDTQYF
>NA|TRBD2|TRBJ2-1|TRBV6-4
TGTGCCAGCAGTGCTAGCGGGGGGACCCCATTTATGAATGAGCAGTTCTTC
CASSASGGTPFMNEQFF
>NA|NA|TRBJ2-2|TRBV7-2
TGTGCCAGCAGAATGGGCAGGGATGTACCCGGGGAGCTGTTTTTT
CASRMGRDVPGELFF
>NA|NA|TRBJ2-1|TRBV11-2
TGTGCCAGCAGCTTCGGAGACAGACAATACAATGAGCAGTTCTTC
CASSFGDRQYNEQFF
>NA|TRBD1|TRBJ1-5|TRBV28
TGTGCCAGCAGTTCTCCCTCCACAGGGGGAAATCAGCCCCAGCATTTT
CASSSPSTGGNQPQHF